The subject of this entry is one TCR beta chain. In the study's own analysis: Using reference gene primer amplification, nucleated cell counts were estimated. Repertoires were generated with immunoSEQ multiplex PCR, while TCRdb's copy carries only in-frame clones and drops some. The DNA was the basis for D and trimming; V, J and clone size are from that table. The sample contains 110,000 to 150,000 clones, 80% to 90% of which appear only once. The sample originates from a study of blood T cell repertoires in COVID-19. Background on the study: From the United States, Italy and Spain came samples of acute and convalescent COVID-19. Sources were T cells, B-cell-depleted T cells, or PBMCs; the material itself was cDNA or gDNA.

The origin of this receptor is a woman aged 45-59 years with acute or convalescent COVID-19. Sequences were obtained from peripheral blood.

In nucleotides, the CDR3 is TGTGCCAGCAGCTTTTCGGGGATTAATAACTATGGCTACACCTTC. This codes for CASSFSGINNYGYTF. This chain links TRBV7-9 with TRBJ1-2; no reliable D call. The CDR3 contains 15 residues. V lost 3 bases, J lost 1 base, and 12 bases lay in between. Germline V gene lookup returns CDR1 SEHNR and CDR2 FQNEAQ (reference sequence).